These T cell receptor beta chains were read from a single sample in a study of human T cells and chemical hapten exposure. TCRdb used MiXCR to reprocess the RACE reads, holding one entry per CDR3 protein. The table lists roughly 13,000 distinct CDR3 sequences, about 16% of them singletons, with around 6.7% in the top ten. Here the sequenced sample was whole blood, taken in connection with sensitization to the hapten diphenylcyclopropenone (DPC). The receptors originated from a woman aged 25 to 39 with alopecia areata. Some clones in this sample may be carry-over from other donors' samples. Each CDR3 is given with its conserved first and last residue. D genes are given only for firm matches. Clone size is not always given. Where it is, it says once, few, many or a class for expanded clones.

cdr3_length	v_call	j_call	d_call	clone_size	cdr3_aa	cdr3_nt
12	TRBV24-1	TRBJ2-1	-	-	CATSRGEGEQFF	TGTGCCACCAGTCGTGGGGAAGGTGAGCAGTTCTTC
15	TRBV2	TRBJ2-1	-	many	CASSRDLGTGNEQFF	TGTGCCAGCAGCAGGGACTTAGGGACCGGCAATGAGCAGTTCTTC
13	TRBV20-1	TRBJ1-3	-	many	CSASGAGWNTIYF	TGCAGTGCTAGCGGGGCAGGATGGAACACCATATATTTT
14	TRBV6-2/TRBV6-3	TRBJ2-5	-	once	CASNPPGVQETQYF	TGTGCCAGCAATCCCCCGGGGGTACAAGAGACCCAGTACTTC
15	TRBV11-2	TRBJ2-7	TRBD1	many	CASSLARSGGYEQYF	TGTGCCAGCAGCTTGGCCCGATCAGGGGGTTACGAGCAGTACTTC
12	TRBV20-1	TRBJ2-3	TRBD1	-	CSASAGTGPYFF	TGCAGTGCTAGCGCCGGGACAGGGCCCTATTTTTTT
14	TRBV3-1	TRBJ1-1	-	many	CASSQVHSGPEAFF	TGTGCCAGCAGCCAAGTCCACTCGGGTCCTGAAGCTTTCTTT
13	TRBV11-3	TRBJ1-1	-	medium-sized	CASSLDQYTEAFF	TGTGCCAGCAGCTTAGATCAGTATACTGAAGCTTTCTTT
14	TRBV5-1	TRBJ1-4	-	many	CASSPRVGGEKLFF	TGCGCCAGCAGCCCCCGGGTAGGGGGTGAAAAACTGTTTTTT
15	TRBV3-1	TRBJ2-5	TRBD2	many	CASSQVTSGSETQYF	TGTGCCAGCAGCCAAGTCACTAGCGGGAGTGAGACCCAGTACTTC
12	TRBV6-4	TRBJ1-4	-	-	CASSDSEGRLFF	TGTGCCAGCAGTGACTCAGAGGGAAGACTGTTTTTT
13	TRBV18	TRBJ1-2	-	medium-sized	CASSPRDNYGYTF	TGTGCCAGCTCACCACGGGACAACTATGGCTACACCTTC
14	TRBV9	TRBJ2-3	-	many	CASTRDPKPDTQYF	TGTGCCAGCACTCGGGACCCCAAACCAGATACGCAGTATTTT
12	TRBV24-1	TRBJ2-1	TRBD1	medium-sized	CATGTGDNEQFF	TGTGCCACCGGGACAGGGGACAATGAGCAGTTCTTC
12	TRBV6-2/TRBV6-3	TRBJ2-1	-	many	CASRSENNEQFF	TGTGCCAGCAGGTCCGAGAACAATGAGCAGTTCTTC
15	TRBV5-1	TRBJ2-7	TRBD2	many	CASSSRLAGGYEQYF	TGCGCCAGCAGCTCCCGACTAGCGGGGGGCTACGAGCAGTACTTC
14	TRBV9	TRBJ1-1	-	many	CASSVAGEGTEAFF	TGTGCCAGCAGCGTAGCGGGGGAGGGCACTGAAGCTTTCTTT
13	TRBV18	TRBJ1-1	-	-	CASSGGGATEAFF	TGTGCCAGCTCGGGGGGCGGTGCCACTGAAGCTTTCTTT
18	TRBV21-1	TRBJ1-5	-	medium-sized	CASSKLSRTGNWVQPQHF	TGTGCCAGCAGCAAATTATCCAGGACTGGAAACTGGGTTCAGCCCCAGCATTTT
15	TRBV15	TRBJ1-5	-	medium-sized	CATSPRGRGNQPQHF	TGTGCCACCAGCCCTAGGGGACGGGGAAATCAGCCCCAGCATTTT
13	TRBV7-9	TRBJ2-3	TRBD2	medium-sized	CASINWEGPTQYF	TGTGCCAGCATCAACTGGGAGGGACCTACGCAGTATTTT
15	TRBV9	TRBJ1-2	TRBD1	-	CASSVALGQGVGYTF	TGTGCCAGCAGCGTAGCCCTGGGACAGGGAGTCGGCTACACCTTC
14	TRBV7-9	TRBJ2-1	-	many	CASSLEIRGNEQFF	TGTGCCAGCAGCTTAGAGATTAGGGGGAATGAGCAGTTCTTC
15	TRBV7-2	TRBJ1-6	TRBD1	few	CASSPSGGLSSPLHF	TGTGCCAGCAGTCCGTCAGGGGGTTTGAGTTCACCCCTCCACTTT
11	TRBV28	TRBJ1-1	-	many	CASRRSTEAFF	TGTGCCAGCAGAAGGAGCACTGAAGCTTTCTTT
14	TRBV5-6	TRBJ1-5	-	medium-sized	CASSFGQSNQPQHF	TGTGCCAGCAGCTTCGGACAGAGCAATCAGCCCCAGCATTTT
15	TRBV4-3	TRBJ1-5	-	-	CASSQDGQRNQPQHF	TGCGCCAGCAGCCAAGATGGGCAGCGCAATCAGCCCCAGCATTTT
15	TRBV4-2	TRBJ2-2	-	many	CASSQEIAWAGELFF	TGTGCCAGCAGCCAAGAGATAGCCTGGGCCGGGGAGCTGTTTTTT
14	TRBV20-1	TRBJ1-6	-	many	CSARVRGNNSPLHF	TGCAGTGCTAGAGTTCGGGGGAATAATTCACCCCTCCACTTT
14	TRBV10-1	TRBJ2-1	TRBD1	many	CASSIGTGMHEQFF	TGCGCCAGCAGTATCGGGACAGGGATGCATGAGCAGTTCTTC
18	TRBV6-2/TRBV6-3	TRBJ2-7	TRBD2	-	CASSSGASGGRSSYEQYF	TGTGCCAGCAGTTCTGGGGCTAGCGGGGGCCGGAGCTCCTACGAGCAGTACTTC
14	TRBV6-2/TRBV6-3	TRBJ1-2	-	medium-sized	CASRPTGLRDGYTF	TGTGCCAGCAGACCTACAGGTTTAAGGGATGGCTACACCTTC
14	TRBV12-3/TRBV12-4	TRBJ1-5	-	many	CASSSALGTSPQHF	TGTGCCAGCAGTTCAGCACTGGGGACCTCACCCCAGCATTTT